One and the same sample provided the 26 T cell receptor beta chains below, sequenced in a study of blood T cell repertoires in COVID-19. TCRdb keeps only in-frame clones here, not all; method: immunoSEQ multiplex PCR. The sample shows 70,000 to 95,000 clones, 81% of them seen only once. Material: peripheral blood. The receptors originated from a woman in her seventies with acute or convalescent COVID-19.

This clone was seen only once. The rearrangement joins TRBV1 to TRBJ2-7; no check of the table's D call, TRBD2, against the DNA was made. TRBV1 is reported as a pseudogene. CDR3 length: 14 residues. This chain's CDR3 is CTSSPPGLDLEQYF. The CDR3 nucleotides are TGCACCAGCAGCCCGCCGGGACTAGATCTCGAGCAGTACTTC.

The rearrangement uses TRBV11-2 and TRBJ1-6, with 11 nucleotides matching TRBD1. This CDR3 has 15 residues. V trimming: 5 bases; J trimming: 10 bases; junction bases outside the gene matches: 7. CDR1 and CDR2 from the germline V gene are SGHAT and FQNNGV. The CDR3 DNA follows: TGTGCCAGCAGCCCGGACAGGGGGCGACGATCACCCCTCCACTTT. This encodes CASSPDRGRRSPLHF.

The CDR3 DNA reads TGTGCCAGCAGTAAATCGGGGGCGGGGGGCTGGGTAAACACCATATATTTT. Its translation: CASSKSGAGGWVNTIYF. This sequence joins TRBV27 and TRBJ1-3, with a tentative D call TRBD1 (6 bases). The ends were cut back, 5 bases at V and 6 bases at J, with 23 bases in the middle. The CDR3 extends over 17 amino acids. The germline V gene has CDR1 MNHEY and CDR2 SMNVEV (reference sequence).

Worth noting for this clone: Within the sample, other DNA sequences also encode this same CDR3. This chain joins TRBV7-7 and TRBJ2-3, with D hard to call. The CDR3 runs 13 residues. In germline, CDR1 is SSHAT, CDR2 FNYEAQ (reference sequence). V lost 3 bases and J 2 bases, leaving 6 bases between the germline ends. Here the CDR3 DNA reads TGTGCCAGCAGCTTCTCGTCCACAGATACGCAGTATTTT. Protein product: CASSFSSTDTQYF.

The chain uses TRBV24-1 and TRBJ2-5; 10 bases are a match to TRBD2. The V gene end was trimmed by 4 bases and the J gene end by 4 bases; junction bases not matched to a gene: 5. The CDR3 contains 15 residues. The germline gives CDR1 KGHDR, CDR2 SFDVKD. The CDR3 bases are TGTGCCACCAGTGACCCCCGACTAGCGGGAGAGACCCAGTACTTC. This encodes CATSDPRLAGETQYF.

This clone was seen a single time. The CDR3 region is CASSLFDRSSYNSPLHF. For the CDR3, the DNA is TGTGCCAGCAGTCTATTCGACCGGAGCTCCTATAATTCACCCCTCCACTTT. The chain is built from TRBV28 and TRBJ1-6, with D hard to call. Germline CDR1 reads MDHEN; CDR2 reads SYDVKM. The CDR3 extends over 17 amino acids. The germline V and J ends were trimmed by 5 bases and 0 bases, with 14 bases remaining between them. The variable domain in full, with the rest retrieved from reference TRBV28 and TRBJ1-6, is DVKVTQSSRYLVKRTGEKVFLECVQDMDHENMFWYRQDPGLGLRLIYFSYDVKMKEKGDIPEGYSVSREKKERFSLILESASTNQTSMYLCASSLFDRSSYNSPLHFGNGTRLTVT.

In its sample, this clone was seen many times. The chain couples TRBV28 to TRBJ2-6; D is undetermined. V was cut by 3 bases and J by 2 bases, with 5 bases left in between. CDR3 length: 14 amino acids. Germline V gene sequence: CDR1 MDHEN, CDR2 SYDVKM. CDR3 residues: CASSLAPGANVLTF. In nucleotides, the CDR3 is TGTGCCAGCAGTTTGGCTCCTGGGGCCAACGTCCTGACTTTC.

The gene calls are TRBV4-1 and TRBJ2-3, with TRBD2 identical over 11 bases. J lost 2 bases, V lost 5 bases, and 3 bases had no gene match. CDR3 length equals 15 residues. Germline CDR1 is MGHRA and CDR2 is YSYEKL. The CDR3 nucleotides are TGCGCCAGCAGCACACTAGCGGGGGCCACAGATACGCAGTATTTT. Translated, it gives CASSTLAGATDTQYF.

The CDR3 protein is CASSPLPGTSGTEQYF. The CDR3 DNA sequence: TGTGCCAGCAGTCCTCTACCCGGGACTAGCGGGACCGAGCAGTACTTC. The chain couples TRBV13 to TRBJ2-7; the match to TRBD2 covers 13 bases. The CDR3 consists of 16 residues. The germline V gene encodes CDR1 PRHDT and CDR2 FYEKMQ (reference sequence). The trim removed 6 bases at V and 6 bases at J, leaving 11 bases unmatched.

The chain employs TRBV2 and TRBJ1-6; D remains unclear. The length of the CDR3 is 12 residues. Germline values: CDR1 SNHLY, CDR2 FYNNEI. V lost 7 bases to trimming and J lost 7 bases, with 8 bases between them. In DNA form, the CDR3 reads TGTGCCAGCACTCCGGGGAATTCACCCCTCCACTTT. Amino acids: CASTPGNSPLHF.

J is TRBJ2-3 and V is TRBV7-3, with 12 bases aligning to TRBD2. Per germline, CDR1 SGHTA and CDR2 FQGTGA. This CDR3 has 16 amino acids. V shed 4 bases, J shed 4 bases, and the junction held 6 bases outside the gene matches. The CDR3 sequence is CASSSRTSGNPDTQYF. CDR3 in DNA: TGTGCCAGCAGCTCCCGGACTAGCGGGAACCCAGATACGCAGTATTTT.

CDR3 nucleotides: TGTGCCAGCAGCTTAGGTGCTAGTCAGTTCTTC. This codes for CASSLGASQFF. The rearrangement joins TRBV7-2 to TRBJ2-1; D remains unclear. Between the trimmed V and J ends, which lost 1 base and 13 bases, there was a span of 8 bases. The CDR3 is made up of 11 amino acids. Germline V gene sequence: CDR1 SGHTA, CDR2 FQGNSA.

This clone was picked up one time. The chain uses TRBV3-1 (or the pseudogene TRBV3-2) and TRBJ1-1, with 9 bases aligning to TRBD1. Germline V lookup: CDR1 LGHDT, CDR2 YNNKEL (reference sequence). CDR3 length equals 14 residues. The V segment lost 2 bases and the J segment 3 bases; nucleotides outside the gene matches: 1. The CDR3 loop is CASSQRDRDTEAFF. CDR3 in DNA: TGTGCCAGCAGCCAAAGGGACAGGGACACTGAAGCTTTCTTT.

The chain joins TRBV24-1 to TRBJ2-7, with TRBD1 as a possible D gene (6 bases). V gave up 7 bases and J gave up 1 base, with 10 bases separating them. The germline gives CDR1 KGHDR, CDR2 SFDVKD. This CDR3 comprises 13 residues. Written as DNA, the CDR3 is TGTGCCACCAGAGACAGGTTTTCCTACGAGCAGTACTTC. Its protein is CATRDRFSYEQYF.

The CDR3 nucleotides are TGTGCCAGCAGCCAAGACGGGGGTGGGCAGTTCTTC. This encodes CASSQDGGGQFF. This sequence joins TRBV3-1 (or the pseudogene TRBV3-2) and TRBJ2-1, with D perhaps TRBD2 (6 bases). The CDR3 consists of 12 residues. Trimming removed 0 bases from V and 12 bases from J, with 9 bases in between. Germline V gives CDR1 LGHDT, CDR2 YNNKEL (reference sequence).

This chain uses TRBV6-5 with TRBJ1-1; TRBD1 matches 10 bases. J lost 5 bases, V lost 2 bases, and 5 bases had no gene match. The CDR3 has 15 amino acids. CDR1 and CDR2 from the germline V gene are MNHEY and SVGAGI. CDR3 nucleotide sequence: TGTGCCAGCAGTTACCGACAGGGGGCCAGTACTGAAGCTTTCTTT. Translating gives CASSYRQGASTEAFF.

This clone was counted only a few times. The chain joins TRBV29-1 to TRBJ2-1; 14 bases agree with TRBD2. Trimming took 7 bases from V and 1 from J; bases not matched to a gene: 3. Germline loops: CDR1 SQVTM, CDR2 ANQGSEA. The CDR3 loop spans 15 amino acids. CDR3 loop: CSARLAGGSYNEQFF. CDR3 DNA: TGCAGCGCGCGACTAGCGGGAGGGTCCTACAATGAGCAGTTCTTC.

In DNA form, the CDR3 reads TGTGCCAGCAGCTTAGACAGAAGTAATGAAAAACTGTTTTTT. It encodes CASSLDRSNEKLFF. The chain employs TRBV5-4 and TRBJ1-4, with D maybe TRBD1 (5 bases). Germline loops: CDR1 SGHNT, CDR2 YYREEE (reference sequence). Trimming took off 2 bases at V and 4 bases at J, with 9 bases between the two ends. The length of the CDR3 is 14 residues.

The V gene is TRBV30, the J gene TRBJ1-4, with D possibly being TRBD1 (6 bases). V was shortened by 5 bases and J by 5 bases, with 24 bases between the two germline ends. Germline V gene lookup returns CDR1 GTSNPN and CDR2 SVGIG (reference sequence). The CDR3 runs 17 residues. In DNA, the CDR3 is TGTGCCTGGGAAAAAACCACCGACAGAAGGGGGAATGAAAAACTGTTTTTT. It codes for CAWEKTTDRRGNEKLFF.

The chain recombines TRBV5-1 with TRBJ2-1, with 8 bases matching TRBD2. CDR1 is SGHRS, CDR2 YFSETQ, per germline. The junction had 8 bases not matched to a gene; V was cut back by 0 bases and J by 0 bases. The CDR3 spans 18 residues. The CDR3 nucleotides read TGCGCCAGCAGCTTGGAGAGGCTAGCGGGTAGCTCCTACAATGAGCAGTTCTTC. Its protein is CASSLERLAGSSYNEQFF.

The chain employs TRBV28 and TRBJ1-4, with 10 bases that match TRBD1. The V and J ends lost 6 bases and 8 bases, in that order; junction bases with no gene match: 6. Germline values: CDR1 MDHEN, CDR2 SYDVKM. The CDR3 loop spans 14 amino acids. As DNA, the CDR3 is TGTGCCAGCAGAACCGGGACAGGGGTGGAAAAACTGTTTTTT. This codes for CASRTGTGVEKLFF.

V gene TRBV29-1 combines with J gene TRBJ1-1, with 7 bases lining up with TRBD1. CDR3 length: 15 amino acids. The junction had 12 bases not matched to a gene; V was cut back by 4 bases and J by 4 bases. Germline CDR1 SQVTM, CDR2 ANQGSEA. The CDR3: CSVVGRGEAGTEAFF. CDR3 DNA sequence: TGCAGCGTTGTGGGCAGGGGGGAGGCGGGCACTGAAGCTTTCTTT.

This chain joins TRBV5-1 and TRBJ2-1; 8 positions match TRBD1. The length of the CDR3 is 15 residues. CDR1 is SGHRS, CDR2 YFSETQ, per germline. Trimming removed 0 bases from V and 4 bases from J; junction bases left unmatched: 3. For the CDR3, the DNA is TGCGCCAGCAGCTTGGCCAGGGGGCATTACAATGAGCAGTTCTTC. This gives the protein CASSLARGHYNEQFF.

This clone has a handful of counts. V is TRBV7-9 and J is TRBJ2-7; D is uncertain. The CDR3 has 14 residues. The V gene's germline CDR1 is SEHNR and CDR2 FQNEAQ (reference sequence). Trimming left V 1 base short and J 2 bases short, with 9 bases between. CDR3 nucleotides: TGTGCCAGCAGCTTAGAGCGCGCGGCCTACGAGCAGTACTTC. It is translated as CASSLERAAYEQYF.

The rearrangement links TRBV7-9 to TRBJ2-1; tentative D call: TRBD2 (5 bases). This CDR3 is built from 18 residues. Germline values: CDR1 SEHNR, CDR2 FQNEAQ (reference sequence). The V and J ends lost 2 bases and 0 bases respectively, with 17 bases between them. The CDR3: CASSLSLVGESSYNEQFF. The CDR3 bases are TGTGCCAGCAGCTTAAGTTTGGTGGGAGAAAGCTCCTACAATGAGCAGTTCTTC.

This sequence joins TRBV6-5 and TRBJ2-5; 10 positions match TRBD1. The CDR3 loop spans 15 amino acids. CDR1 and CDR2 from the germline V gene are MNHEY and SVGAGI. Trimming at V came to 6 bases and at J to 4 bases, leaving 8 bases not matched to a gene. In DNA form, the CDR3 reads TGTGCCAGCAGAGGAGACAGGGGGCGCAGAGAGACCCAGTACTTC. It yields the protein CASRGDRGRRETQYF.